This section outlines one TCR beta chain sequence together with its context. This clonotype was detected many times. Its antigen is still unknown. Base qualities are not provided; no much larger clone lies one nucleotide away. These data belong to a study of early T cells in non-severe SARS-CoV-2 infection (dated by TCRdb to about 2021). Regarding the complete study: TCR sequencing used bulk RNA from unsorted whole blood, so alpha and beta chains could not be paired. Here is what the overall study found, with its caveats: VDJdb matching was skewed toward anti-spike CD8 responses and likely underestimated virus-specific expansions, missing private and CD4 specificities.

This was a case-control study nested in a cohort of healthcare workers in London, UK, who had nasopharyngeal swab PCR tests and blood samples taken every week. Healthcare workers were recruited between 23 and 31 March 2020, during the week of the UK lockdown, and were followed weekly for up to about 16 weeks. The CDR3 runs 14 residues from the cysteine to the phenylalanine. Of the read, only the CDR3 DNA is kept; its 42 bases are in frame from base 1. CDR1 and CDR2, per the germline V gene, are SNHLY and FYNNEI. The junction carries 15 bases between V and J, which are trimmed by 3 bases and 7 bases respectively. Receptors were amplified or captured by 5' RACE. The data were produced on a NextSeq 500. Unique molecular identifiers were attached to individual cDNA molecules in the TCR library protocol so that sequencing error and PCR bias could be corrected. Sequencing covered both TCR alpha and beta chains, and within each sample the abundances of alpha and beta sequences were tightly co-correlated. As for how the authors treated the data: Decombinator V4 was used to perform V gene, J gene and CDR3 annotation of TCR sequences. Expanded TCRs were defined as changing significantly between any two time points under a Poisson model with p below 0.0001. TCR abundances were normalised to the total number of TCRs sequenced in each sample and reported as counts per million. TRAV1-2 paired with TRAJ12, TRAJ20 or TRAJ33 defined MAIT TCRs, while TRAV10 paired with TRAJ18 defined iNKT TCRs. A search of VDJdb, accessed on 1 November 2021, was run for TCRs annotated to CMV, EBV and SARS-CoV-2, with TCRs annotated for multiple antigens excluded. TCRdb took the public reads, trimmed them with fastp at Q25, ran MiXCR for clone calling and kept in-frame beta chains. Each CDR3 protein gets just one entry, which takes the most common genes and DNA from the rows behind it. TCRdb, rather than the study authors, made the V and J calls. For this sample there are around 60,000 distinct CDR3 sequences; around 12% appear just once. Of the sample, roughly 4% is held by the ten largest clones.

Sequencing was done on a sample of whole blood. The sequence joins TRBV2 to TRBJ1-2; the D segment cannot be called with confidence. The source is an adult who was a healthcare worker with PCR-confirmed SARS-CoV-2 infection or an uninfected control (not recorded which). The sequenced DNA: TGTGCCAGCAGTGAGGACGGACGGGAAGGTGGCTACACCTTC. Its product reads: CASSEDGREGGYTF.